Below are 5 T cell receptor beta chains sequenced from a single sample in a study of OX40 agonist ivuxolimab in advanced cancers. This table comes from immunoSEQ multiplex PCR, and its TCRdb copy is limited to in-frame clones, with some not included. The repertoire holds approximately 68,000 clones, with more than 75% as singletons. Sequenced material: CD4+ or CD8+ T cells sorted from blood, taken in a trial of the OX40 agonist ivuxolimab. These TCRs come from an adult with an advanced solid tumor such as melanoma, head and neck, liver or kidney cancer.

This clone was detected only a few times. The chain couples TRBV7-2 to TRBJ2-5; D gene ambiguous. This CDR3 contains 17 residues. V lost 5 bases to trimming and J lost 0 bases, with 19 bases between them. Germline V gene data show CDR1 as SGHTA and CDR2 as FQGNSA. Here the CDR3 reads CASSLHDYDWYQETQYF. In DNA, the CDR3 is TGTGCCAGCAGCCTACACGATTACGATTGGTACCAAGAGACCCAGTACTTC.

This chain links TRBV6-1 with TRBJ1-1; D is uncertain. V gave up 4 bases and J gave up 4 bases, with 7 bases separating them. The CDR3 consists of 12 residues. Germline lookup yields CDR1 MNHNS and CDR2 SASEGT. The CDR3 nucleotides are TGTGCCAGCAGTGCCAGGAGCACTGAAGCTTTCTTT. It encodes CASSARSTEAFF.

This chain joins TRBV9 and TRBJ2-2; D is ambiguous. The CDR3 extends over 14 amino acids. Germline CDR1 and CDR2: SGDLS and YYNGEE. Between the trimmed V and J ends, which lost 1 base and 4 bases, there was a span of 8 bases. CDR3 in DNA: TGTGCCAGCAGCGTAATTGGATCCACCGGGGAGCTGTTTTTT. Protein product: CASSVIGSTGELFF.

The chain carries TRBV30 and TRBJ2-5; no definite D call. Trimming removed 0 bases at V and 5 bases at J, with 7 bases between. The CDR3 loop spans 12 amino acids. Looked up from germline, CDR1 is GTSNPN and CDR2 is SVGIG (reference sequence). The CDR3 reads CAWSVGAETQYF. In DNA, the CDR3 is TGTGCCTGGAGTGTAGGAGCGGAGACCCAGTACTTC.

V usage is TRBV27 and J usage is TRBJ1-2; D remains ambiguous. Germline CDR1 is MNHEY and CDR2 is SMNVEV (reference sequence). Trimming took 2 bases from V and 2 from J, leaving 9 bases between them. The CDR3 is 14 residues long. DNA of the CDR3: TGTGCCAGCAGTTTAAAACCGGTAAACTATGGCTACACCTTC. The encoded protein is CASSLKPVNYGYTF.